These 16 T cell receptor beta chains were sequenced from one sample in a study of blood T cell repertoires in COVID-19. The assay was immunoSEQ multiplex PCR, and TCRdb's table has in-frame clones only and misses some. The table shows around 280,000 clones, with 85% to 90% occurring only once. The sequencing sample was made of peripheral blood. The receptors come from a woman in her twenties or thirties with COVID-19, enrolled during active disease.

This clone has just a few counts. This rearrangement joins TRBV10-1 to TRBJ2-7; D is perhaps TRBD2 (5 bases). The CDR3 has 14 residues. Deletions cut 3 bases from V and 4 bases from J, with 13 bases between. In germline, CDR1 is WNHNN, CDR2 SYGVQD (reference sequence). CDR3 coding DNA: TGCGCCAGCAGTGAATCCCAGCGGATATACGAGCAGTACTTC. Translated: CASSESQRIYEQYF.

The chain is built from TRBV28 and TRBJ2-7; 8 bases line up with TRBD2. CDR1 is MDHEN and CDR2 is SYDVKM in the germline V gene. The CDR3 spans 16 residues. J lost 0 bases, V lost 2 bases, and 6 bases had no gene match. CDR3 loop: CASSLTAGGPSYEQYF. The CDR3 DNA is TGTGCCAGCAGTTTAACGGCGGGAGGCCCCTCCTACGAGCAGTACTTC.

The chain recombines TRBV5-5 with TRBJ1-2; possibly TRBD1 for D (5 bases). The CDR3 consists of 12 residues. Germline V gene data show CDR1 as SGHKS and CDR2 as YYEKEE (reference sequence). Deletions cut 4 bases from V and 6 bases from J, with 10 bases between. CDR3 protein: CASSGAYDGYTF. In nucleotides, the CDR3 is TGTGCCAGCAGCGGGGCTTATGATGGCTACACCTTC.

J is TRBJ2-3 and V is TRBV30, with 10 nucleotides matching TRBD1. V lost 8 bases to trimming and J lost 4 bases; unmatched junction nucleotides: 3. CDR1 is GTSNPN, CDR2 SVGIG, per germline (reference sequence). The CDR3 runs 12 residues. Here the CDR3 reads CAGTGAADTQYF. CDR3 DNA sequence: TGTGCCGGGACAGGGGCCGCAGATACGCAGTATTTT.

The genes are TRBV9 and TRBJ2-1, with D tentatively TRBD2 (6 bases). Trimming shortened V by 3 bases and J by 6 bases, and 10 bases separated the two germline ends. Germline V gene lookup returns CDR1 SGDLS and CDR2 YYNGEE. This CDR3 spans 13 amino acids. DNA for the CDR3: TGTGCCAGCAGCGGGGGACTCATCAATGAGCAGTTCTTC. Translating it yields CASSGGLINEQFF.

This chain links TRBV28 with TRBJ2-5; maybe TRBD2 (6 bases). V shed 8 bases and J shed 4 bases, with 11 bases lying between them. CDR3 length: 12 amino acids. Germline V lookup: CDR1 MDHEN, CDR2 SYDVKM. The CDR3 here is CASLGGVETQYF. CDR3 in DNA: TGTGCCAGCCTCGGCGGGGTAGAGACCCAGTACTTC. Using reference TRBV28 and TRBJ2-5 for the parts outside the CDR3, the full variable domain is DVKVTQSSRYLVKRTGEKVFLECVQDMDHENMFWYRQDPGLGLRLIYFSYDVKMKEKGDIPEGYSVSREKKERFSLILESASTNQTSMYLCASLGGVETQYFGPGTRLLVL.

This sequence joins TRBV6-2 or TRBV6-3 and TRBJ2-7; D may be TRBD2 (6 bases). The V gene's germline CDR1 is MNHEY and CDR2 SVGEGT. The CDR3 is made up of 13 amino acids. V dropped 6 bases and J dropped 2 bases, with 11 bases sitting between them. This chain's CDR3 is CASSRGGTYEQYF. The CDR3 bases are TGTGCCAGCAGCCGGGGCGGGACCTACGAGCAGTACTTC.

The rearrangement links TRBV27 to TRBJ2-1; 8 nucleotides match TRBD2. Germline V gives CDR1 MNHEY, CDR2 SMNVEV (reference sequence). V shed 10 bases and J 4 bases; nucleotides not matched to a gene: 9. CDR3 length equals 14 residues. This chain's CDR3 is CATVPAGAYNEQFF. The DNA for the CDR3 is TGTGCCACCGTCCCAGCGGGAGCTTACAATGAGCAGTTCTTC.

The V gene is TRBV6-2 or TRBV6-3, the J gene TRBJ2-7; the match to TRBD2 covers 7 bases. The CDR3 length is 16 residues. CDR1 MNHEY and CDR2 SVGEGT come from the germline V gene. J was trimmed by 4 bases and V by 7 bases; bases with no gene match: 16. DNA for the CDR3: TGTGCCAGCATCCCTCTGCCAGGGCTAGCGGAATACGAGCAGTACTTC. Its translation is CASIPLPGLAEYEQYF.

The rearrangement joins TRBV2 to TRBJ1-2, with D unresolved. The germline V gene encodes CDR1 SNHLY and CDR2 FYNNEI. This CDR3 region has 14 residues. V shed 5 bases and J shed 1 base, with 11 bases lying between them. In nucleotides, the CDR3 is TGTGCCAGCAGTCGCCAGGCCTTTAACTATGGCTACACCTTC. It translates to CASSRQAFNYGYTF.

The rearrangement joins TRBV19 to TRBJ2-1, with 8 positions matching TRBD2. With 3 bases clipped from V and 7 bases from J, the junction kept 5 bases outside the gene matches. Germline CDR1 and CDR2: LNHDA and SQIVND (reference sequence). The CDR3 contains 14 residues. The CDR3 DNA reads TGTGCCAGTAGTATTCAAGCGGGAGAGAATGAGCAGTTCTTC. Its protein is CASSIQAGENEQFF.

In its sample, this clone was seen once. The chain has TRBV24-1 and TRBJ1-4, with D possibly matching TRBD1 (6 bases). Germline loops: CDR1 KGHDR, CDR2 SFDVKD. The V end was cut by 4 bases, the J end by 7 bases, with 18 bases between. CDR3 length: 16 amino acids. CDR3 protein: CATSEDPGQGSEKLFF. CDR3 in DNA: TGTGCCACCAGTGAGGACCCGGGGCAGGGGAGTGAAAAACTGTTTTTT.

The chain is built from TRBV29-1 and TRBJ1-3, with no clear D. Trimming removed 6 bases at V and 8 bases at J, with 8 bases between. The CDR3 sequence is 10 residues long. CDR1 and CDR2 from the germline V gene are SQVTM and ANQGSEA. CDR3 region: CSVGEDTIYF. As DNA, the CDR3 is TGCAGCGTCGGAGAGGACACCATATATTTT.

This chain uses TRBV6-5 with TRBJ2-6; D unclear. This CDR3 spans 13 amino acids. Germline CDR1 reads MNHEY; CDR2 reads SVGAGI. V gave up 5 bases and J gave up 4 bases, with 6 bases separating them. CDR3 loop: CASSLGGANVLTF. The CDR3 DNA sequence: TGTGCCAGCAGTCTCGGGGGGGCCAACGTCCTGACTTTC.

V gene TRBV21-1 combines with J gene TRBJ2-7; the D call of TRBD1 is as the table states it, not checked on the DNA. TRBV21-1 is a recognized pseudogene. The CDR3 spans 13 residues. CDR3 protein: CASRRTGENEQYF. The CDR3, as DNA: TGTGCCAGCCGAAGGACAGGGGAAAACGAGCAGTACTTC.

The rearrangement uses TRBV9 and TRBJ1-2; TRBD1 is a possible D gene (6 bases). V shed 4 bases and J shed 8 bases, with 24 bases lying between them. From germline, CDR1 is SGDLS and CDR2 YYNGEE. The CDR3 length is 16 residues. CDR3: CASSRHNRVLELGYTF. As DNA, the CDR3 is TGTGCCAGCAGCCGCCACAACAGGGTCCTCGAATTAGGCTACACCTTC.